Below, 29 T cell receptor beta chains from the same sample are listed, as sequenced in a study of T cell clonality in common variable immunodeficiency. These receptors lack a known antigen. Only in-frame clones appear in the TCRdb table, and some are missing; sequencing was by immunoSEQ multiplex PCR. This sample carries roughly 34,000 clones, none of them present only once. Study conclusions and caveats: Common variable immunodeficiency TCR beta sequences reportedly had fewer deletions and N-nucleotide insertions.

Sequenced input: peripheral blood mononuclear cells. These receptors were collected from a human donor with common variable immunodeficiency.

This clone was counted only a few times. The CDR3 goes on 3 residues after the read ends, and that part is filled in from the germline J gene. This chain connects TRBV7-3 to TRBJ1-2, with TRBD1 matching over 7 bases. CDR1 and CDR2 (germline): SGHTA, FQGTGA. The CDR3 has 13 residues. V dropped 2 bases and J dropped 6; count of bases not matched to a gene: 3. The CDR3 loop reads CASSLAGGDGYTF. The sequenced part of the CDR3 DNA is TGTGCCAGCAGCTTAGCAGGGGGTGATGGC.

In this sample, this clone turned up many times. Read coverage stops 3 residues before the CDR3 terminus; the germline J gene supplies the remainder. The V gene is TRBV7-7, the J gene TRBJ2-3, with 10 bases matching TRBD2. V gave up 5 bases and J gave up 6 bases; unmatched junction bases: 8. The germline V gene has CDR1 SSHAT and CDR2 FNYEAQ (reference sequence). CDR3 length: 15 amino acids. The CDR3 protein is CASSPGLARGDTQYF. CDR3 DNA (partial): TGTGCCAGCAGCCCGGGACTAGCGCGAGGGGATACG.

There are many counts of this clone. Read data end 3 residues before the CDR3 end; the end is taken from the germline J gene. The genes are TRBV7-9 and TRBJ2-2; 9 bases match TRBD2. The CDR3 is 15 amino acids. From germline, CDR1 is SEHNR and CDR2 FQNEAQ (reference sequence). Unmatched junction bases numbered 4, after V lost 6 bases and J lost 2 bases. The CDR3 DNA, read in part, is TGTGCCAGCAGGCCTAGCGGGACCAACACCGGGGAG. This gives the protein CASRPSGTNTGE. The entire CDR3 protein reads CASRPSGTNTGELFF. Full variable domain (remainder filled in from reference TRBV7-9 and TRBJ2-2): DTGVSQNPRHKITKRGQNVTFRCDPISEHNRLYWYRQTLGQGPEFLTYFQNEAQLEKSRLLSDRFSAERPKGSFSTLEIQRTEQGDSAMYLCASRPSGTNTGELFFGEGSRLTVL.

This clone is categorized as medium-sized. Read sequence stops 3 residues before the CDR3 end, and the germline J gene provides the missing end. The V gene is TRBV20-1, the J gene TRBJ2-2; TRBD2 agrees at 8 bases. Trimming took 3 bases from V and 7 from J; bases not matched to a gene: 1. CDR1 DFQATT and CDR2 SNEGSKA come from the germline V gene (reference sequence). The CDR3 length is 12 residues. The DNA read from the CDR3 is TGCAGTGCTAGTCTAGCGGGCGGGGAG. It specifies CSASLAGGE. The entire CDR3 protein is CSASLAGGELFF.

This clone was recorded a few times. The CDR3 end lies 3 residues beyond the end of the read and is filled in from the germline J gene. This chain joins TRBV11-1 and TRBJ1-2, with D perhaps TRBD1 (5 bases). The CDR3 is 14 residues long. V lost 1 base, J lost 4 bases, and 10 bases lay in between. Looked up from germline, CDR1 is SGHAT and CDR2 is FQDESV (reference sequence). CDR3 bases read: TGTGCCAGCAGCTTAGGACAGACAATCTATGGC. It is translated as CASSLGQTIYG. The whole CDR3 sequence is CASSLGQTIYGYTF.

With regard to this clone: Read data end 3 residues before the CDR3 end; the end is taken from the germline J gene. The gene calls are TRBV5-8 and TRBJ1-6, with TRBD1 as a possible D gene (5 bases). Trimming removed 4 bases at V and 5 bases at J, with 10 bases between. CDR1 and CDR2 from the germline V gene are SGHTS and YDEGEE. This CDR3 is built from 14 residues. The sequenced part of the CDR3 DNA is TGTGCCAGCAGCCCGGACATCAATAATTCACCC. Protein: CASSPDINNSP. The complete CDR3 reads CASSPDINNSPLHF.

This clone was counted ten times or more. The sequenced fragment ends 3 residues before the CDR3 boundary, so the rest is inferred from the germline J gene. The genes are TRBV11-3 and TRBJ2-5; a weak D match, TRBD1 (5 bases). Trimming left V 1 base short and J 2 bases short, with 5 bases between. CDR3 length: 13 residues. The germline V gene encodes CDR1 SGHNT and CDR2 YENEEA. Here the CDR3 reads CASSLGQQETQYF. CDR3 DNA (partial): TGTGCCAGCAGCTTAGGACAGCAAGAGACC.

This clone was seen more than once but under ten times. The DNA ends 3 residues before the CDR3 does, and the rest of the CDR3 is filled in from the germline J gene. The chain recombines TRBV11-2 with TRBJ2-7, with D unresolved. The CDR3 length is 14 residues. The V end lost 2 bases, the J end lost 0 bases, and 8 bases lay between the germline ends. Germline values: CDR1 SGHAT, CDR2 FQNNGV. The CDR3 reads CASSLYGPSYEQYF. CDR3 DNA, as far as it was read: TGTGCCAGCAGCTTATATGGGCCCTCCTACGAG. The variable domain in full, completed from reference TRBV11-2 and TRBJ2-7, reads EAGVAQSPRYKIIEKRQSVAFWCNPISGHATLYWYQQILGQGPKLLIQFQNNGVVDDSQLPKDRFSAERLKGVDSTLKIQPAKLEDSAVYLCASSLYGPSYEQYFGPGTRLTVT.

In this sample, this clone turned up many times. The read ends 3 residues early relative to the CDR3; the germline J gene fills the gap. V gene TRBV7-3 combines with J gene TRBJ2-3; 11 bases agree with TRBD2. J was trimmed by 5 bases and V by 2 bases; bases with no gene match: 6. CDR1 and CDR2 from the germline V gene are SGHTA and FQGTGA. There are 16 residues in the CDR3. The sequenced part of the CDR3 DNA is TGTGCCAGCAGCTTAGCACTAGCGGGAGACAGAGATACG. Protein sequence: CASSLALAGDRDT. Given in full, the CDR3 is CASSLALAGDRDTQYF.

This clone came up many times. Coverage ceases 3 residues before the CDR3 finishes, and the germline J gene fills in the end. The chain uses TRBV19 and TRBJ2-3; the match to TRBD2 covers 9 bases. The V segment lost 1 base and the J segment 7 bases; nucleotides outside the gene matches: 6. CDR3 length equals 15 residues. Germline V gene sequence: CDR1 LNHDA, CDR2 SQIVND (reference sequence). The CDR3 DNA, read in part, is TGTGCCAGTAGTATAGGTCCTAGCGGGACGTATACG. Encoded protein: CASSIGPSGTYT. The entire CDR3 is CASSIGPSGTYTQYF.

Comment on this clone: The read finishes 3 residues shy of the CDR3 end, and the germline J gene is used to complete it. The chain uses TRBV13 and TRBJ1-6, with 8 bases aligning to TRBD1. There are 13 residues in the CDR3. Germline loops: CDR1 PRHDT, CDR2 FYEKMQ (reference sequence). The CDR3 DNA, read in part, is TGTGCCAGCGGACAGGGAATGAAGTCAACC. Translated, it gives CASGQGMKST. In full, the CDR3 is CASGQGMKSTLHF.

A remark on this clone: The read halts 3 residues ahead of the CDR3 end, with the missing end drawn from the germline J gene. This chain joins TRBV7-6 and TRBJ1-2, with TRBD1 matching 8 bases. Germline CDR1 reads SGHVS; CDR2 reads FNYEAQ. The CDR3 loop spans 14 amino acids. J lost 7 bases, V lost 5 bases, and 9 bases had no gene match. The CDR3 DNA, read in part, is TGTGCCAGCAGCACGGACAGGGCATCCTCTGGC. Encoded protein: CASSTDRASSG. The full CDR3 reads CASSTDRASSGYTF.

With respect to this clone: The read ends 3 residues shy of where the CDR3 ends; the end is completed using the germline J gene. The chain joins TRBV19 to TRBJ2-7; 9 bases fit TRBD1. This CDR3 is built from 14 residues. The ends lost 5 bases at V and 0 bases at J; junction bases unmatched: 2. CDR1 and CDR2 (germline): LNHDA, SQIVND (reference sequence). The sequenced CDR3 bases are TGTGCCAGTAGTTTGACAGGGGGCTCCTACGAG. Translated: CASSLTGGSYE. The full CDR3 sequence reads CASSLTGGSYEQYF.

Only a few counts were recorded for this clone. The CDR3 region is CASSYPEFSGSDEQYF. The DNA read from the CDR3 is TGTGCCAGCAGTTACCCAGAGTTTAGCGGGAGCGACGAG. This chain links TRBV6-2 or TRBV6-3 with TRBJ2-7; 9 bases fit TRBD2. The read gets to within 3 residues of the CDR3 end, and the germline J gene fills in the rest. V shed 2 bases and J 5 bases; nucleotides not matched to a gene: 10. The germline V gene encodes CDR1 MNHEY and CDR2 SVGEGT. There are 16 residues in the CDR3.

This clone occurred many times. CDR3 DNA (partial): TGTGCCAGCAGTCGGGACTTGCCTCACGAG. It is translated as CASSRDLPHE. The full CDR3 is CASSRDLPHEQYF. J is TRBJ2-7 and V is TRBV2, with TRBD2 as a possible D gene (6 bases). The CDR3 goes on 3 residues after the read ends, and that part is filled in from the germline J gene. Germline V gene sequence: CDR1 SNHLY, CDR2 FYNNEI. Trimming cost V 5 bases and J 5 bases, with 13 bases left between them. The CDR3 totals 13 residues.

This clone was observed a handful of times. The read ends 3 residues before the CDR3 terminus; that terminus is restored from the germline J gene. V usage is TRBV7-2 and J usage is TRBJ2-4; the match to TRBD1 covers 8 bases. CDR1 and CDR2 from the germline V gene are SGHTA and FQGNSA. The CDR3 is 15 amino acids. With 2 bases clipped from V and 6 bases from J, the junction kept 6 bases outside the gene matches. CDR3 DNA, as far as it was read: TGTGCCAGCAGCTTATTCGCAGGGGGCTTAAACATT. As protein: CASSLFAGGLNI. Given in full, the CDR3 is CASSLFAGGLNIQYF. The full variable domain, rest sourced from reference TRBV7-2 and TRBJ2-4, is GAGVSQSPSNKVTEKGKDVELRCDPISGHTALYWYRQSLGQGLEFLIYFQGNSAPDKSGLPSDRFSAERTGGSVSTLTIQRTQQEDSAVYLCASSLFAGGLNIQYFGAGTRLSVL.

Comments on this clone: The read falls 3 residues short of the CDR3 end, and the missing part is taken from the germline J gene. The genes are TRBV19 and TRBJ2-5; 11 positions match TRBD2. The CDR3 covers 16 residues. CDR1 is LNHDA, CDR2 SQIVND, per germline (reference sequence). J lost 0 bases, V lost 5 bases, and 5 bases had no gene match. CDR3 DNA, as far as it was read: TGTGCCAGTAGTGTTGGACTAGCGGGCTACCAAGAGACC. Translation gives CASSVGLAGYQET. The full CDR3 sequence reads CASSVGLAGYQETQYF.

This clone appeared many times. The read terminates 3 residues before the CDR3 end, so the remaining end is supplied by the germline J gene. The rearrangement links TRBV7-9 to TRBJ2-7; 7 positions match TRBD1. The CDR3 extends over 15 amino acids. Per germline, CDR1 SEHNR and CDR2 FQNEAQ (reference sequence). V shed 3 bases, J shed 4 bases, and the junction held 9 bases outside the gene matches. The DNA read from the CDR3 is TGTGCCAGCAGCTTTTCCCAGGGGGTAAGGTACGAG. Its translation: CASSFSQGVRYE. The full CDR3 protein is CASSFSQGVRYEQYF.

CDR3 DNA, as far as it was read: TGTGCCAGCAGCACGAGACAGGGAAACACTGAA. Amino acids: CASSTRQGNTE. The full CDR3 reads CASSTRQGNTEAFF. V is TRBV7-9 and J is TRBJ1-1; 7 nucleotides agree with TRBD1. Sequencing ends 3 residues short of the CDR3 end; the germline J gene provides the rest. J was trimmed by 2 bases and V by 5 bases; bases with no gene match: 5. The germline gives CDR1 SEHNR, CDR2 FQNEAQ (reference sequence). The CDR3 runs to 14 residues. Based on the CDR3 plus reference TRBV7-9 and TRBJ1-1, the full variable domain is DTGVSQNPRHKITKRGQNVTFRCDPISEHNRLYWYRQTLGQGPEFLTYFQNEAQLEKSRLLSDRFSAERPKGSFSTLEIQRTEQGDSAMYLCASSTRQGNTEAFFGQGTRLTVV.

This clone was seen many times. The covered CDR3 bases are TGTGCCAGTAGTATTTCCAGGGATGGGGACATT. Its translation is CASSISRDGDI. The CDR3 in its entirety is CASSISRDGDIQYF. The chain is built from TRBV19 and TRBJ2-4; maybe TRBD1 (5 bases). The CDR3 extends 3 residues past the end of the read, so its final part is completed from the germline J gene. Trimming removed 3 bases at V and 8 bases at J, with 14 bases between. Looked up from germline, CDR1 is LNHDA and CDR2 is SQIVND (reference sequence). This CDR3 comprises 14 residues.

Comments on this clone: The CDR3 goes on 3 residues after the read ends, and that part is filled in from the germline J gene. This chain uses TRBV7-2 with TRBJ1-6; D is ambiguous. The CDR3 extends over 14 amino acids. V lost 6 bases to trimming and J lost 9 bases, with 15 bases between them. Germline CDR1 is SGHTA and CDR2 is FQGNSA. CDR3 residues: CASSESGNGSPLHF. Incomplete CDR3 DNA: TGTGCCAGCAGTGAGTCGGGGAACGGTTCACCC.

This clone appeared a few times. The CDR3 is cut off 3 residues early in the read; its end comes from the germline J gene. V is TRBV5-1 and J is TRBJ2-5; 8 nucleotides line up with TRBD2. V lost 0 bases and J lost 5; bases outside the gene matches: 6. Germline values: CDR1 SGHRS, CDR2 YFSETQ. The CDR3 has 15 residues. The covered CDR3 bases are TGCGCCAGCAGCTTGGGTTATAGCGGGACGGAGACC. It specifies CASSLGYSGTET. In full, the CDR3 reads CASSLGYSGTETQYF.

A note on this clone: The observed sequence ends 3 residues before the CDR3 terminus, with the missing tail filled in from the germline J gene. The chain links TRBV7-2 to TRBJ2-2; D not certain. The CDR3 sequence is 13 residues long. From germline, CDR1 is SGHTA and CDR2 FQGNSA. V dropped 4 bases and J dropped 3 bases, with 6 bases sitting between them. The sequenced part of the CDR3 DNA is TGTGCCAGCAGCTACAGCTACACCGGGGAG. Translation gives CASSYSYTGE. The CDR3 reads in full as CASSYSYTGELFF.

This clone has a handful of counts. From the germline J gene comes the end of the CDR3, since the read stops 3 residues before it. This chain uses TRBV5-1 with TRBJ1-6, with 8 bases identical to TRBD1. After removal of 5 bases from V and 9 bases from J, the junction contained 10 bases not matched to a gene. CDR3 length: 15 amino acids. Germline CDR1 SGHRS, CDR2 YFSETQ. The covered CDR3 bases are TGCGCCAGCAGAGGACAGGGATTGGTTAGTTCACCC. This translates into CASRGQGLVSSP. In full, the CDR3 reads CASRGQGLVSSPLHF.

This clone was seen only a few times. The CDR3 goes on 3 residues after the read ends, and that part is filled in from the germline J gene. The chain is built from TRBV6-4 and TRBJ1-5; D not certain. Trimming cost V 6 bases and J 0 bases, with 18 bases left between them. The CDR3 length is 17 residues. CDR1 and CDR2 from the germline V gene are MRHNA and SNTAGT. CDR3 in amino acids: CASRDVVAENSNQPQHF. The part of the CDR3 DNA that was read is TGTGCCAGCAGAGACGTAGTGGCGGAAAATAGCAATCAGCCC.

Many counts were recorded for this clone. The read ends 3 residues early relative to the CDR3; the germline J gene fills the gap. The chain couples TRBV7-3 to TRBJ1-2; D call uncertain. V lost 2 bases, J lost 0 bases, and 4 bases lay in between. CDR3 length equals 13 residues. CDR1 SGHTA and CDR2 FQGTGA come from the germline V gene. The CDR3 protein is CASSLVSNYGYTF. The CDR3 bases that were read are TGTGCCAGCAGCTTAGTATCTAACTATGGC.

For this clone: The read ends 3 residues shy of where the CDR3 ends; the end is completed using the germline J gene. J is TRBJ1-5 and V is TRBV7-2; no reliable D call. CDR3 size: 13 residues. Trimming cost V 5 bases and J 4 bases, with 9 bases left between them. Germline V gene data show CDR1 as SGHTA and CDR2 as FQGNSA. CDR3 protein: CASSLEPNQPQHF. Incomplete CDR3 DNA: TGTGCCAGCAGCCTAGAGCCAAATCAGCCC.

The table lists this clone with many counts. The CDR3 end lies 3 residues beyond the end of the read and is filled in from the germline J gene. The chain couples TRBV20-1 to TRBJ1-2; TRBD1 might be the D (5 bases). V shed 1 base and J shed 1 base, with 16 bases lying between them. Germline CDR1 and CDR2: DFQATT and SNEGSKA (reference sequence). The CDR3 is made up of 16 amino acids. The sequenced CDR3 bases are TGCAGTGCTAGAGGTCAGCAGGGTGTTTTTAACTATGGC. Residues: CSARGQQGVFNYG. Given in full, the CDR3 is CSARGQQGVFNYGYTF.

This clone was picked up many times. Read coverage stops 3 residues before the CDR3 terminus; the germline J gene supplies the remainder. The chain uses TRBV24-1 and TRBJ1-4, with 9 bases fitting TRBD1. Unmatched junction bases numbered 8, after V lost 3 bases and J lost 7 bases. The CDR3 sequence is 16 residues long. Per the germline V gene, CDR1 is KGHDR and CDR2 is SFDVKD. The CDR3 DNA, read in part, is TGTGCCACCAGTGATCCGGGGACAGGGAGCCGTGAAAAA. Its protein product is CATSDPGTGSREK. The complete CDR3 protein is CATSDPGTGSREKLFF.